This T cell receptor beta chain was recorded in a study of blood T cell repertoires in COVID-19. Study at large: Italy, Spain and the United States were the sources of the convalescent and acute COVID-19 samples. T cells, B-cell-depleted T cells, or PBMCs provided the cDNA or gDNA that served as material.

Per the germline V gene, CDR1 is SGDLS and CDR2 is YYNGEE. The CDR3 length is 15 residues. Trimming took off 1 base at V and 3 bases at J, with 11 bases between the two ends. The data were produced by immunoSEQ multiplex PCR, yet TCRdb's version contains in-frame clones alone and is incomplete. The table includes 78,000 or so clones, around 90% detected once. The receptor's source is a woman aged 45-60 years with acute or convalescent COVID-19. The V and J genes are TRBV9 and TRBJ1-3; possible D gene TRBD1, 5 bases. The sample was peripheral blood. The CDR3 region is CASSVLVDSGNTIYF. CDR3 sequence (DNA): TGTGCCAGCAGCGTATTAGTCGACAGTGGAAACACCATATATTTT.